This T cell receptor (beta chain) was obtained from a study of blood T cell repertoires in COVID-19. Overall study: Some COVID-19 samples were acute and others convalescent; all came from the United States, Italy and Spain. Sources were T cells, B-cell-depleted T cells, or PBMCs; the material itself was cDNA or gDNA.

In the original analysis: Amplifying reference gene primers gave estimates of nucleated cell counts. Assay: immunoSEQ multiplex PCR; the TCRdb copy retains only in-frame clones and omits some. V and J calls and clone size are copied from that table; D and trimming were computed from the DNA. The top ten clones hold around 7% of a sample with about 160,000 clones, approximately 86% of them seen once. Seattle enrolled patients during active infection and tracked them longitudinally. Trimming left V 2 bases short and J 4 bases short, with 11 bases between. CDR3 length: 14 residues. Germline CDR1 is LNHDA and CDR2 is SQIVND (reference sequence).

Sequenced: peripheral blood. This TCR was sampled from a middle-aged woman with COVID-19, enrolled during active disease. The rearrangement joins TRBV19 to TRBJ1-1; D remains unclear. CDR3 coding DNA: TGTGCCAGTAGTATAACGCGGAGAGGCACTGAAGCTTTCTTT. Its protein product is CASSITRRGTEAFF.